This T cell receptor beta chain came from a study of identical twins. Notes on the study in general: Zero-insertion analyses might be partly confounded by invariant T cells like MAIT and iNKT. Twins shared out-of-frame alpha sequences with excess low generation probability.

Of note for this clonotype: The antigen is unknown.

Template switching introduced a universal primer site, and the cDNA bore unique molecular identifiers. Via MiXCR, TCRdb re-called the 5' RACE reads, giving one row per CDR3 protein. Among some 660,000 distinct CDR3 sequences listed, 8.6% were seen once. The same sample was also used in a study of yellow fever vaccine responses in identical twins.

The sample taken for sequencing was PBMCs. The sequence derives from a woman aged 18 to 35 in good health.

The CDR3 region has the DNA TGTGCCAGCGAGCGCGGCGGGGTTGGGCAAGAGACCCAGTACTTC. Translated, it gives CASERGGVGQETQYF. The V and J genes are TRBV28 and TRBJ2-5; perhaps TRBD2 as D (6 bases). The V end lost 8 bases, the J end lost 2 bases, and 18 bases lay between the germline ends. Looked up from germline, CDR1 is MDHEN and CDR2 is SYDVKM. The CDR3 has 15 residues.